A single sample gave rise to the 22 T cell receptor beta chains below, sequenced in a study of blood T cell repertoires in COVID-19. Method: immunoSEQ multiplex PCR; TCRdb's copy keeps in-frame clones and lacks some. The sample contains about 370,000 clones, roughly 86% of which appear only once. The sample was peripheral blood. These receptors were obtained from a woman in her twenties or thirties with COVID-19, enrolled during active disease.

In the case of this clone: Germline is not matched at one junction end, which may reflect a read error. This chain links TRBV7-7 with TRBJ2-5; 7 positions agree with TRBD1. The CDR3 has 16 residues. Looked up from germline, CDR1 is SSHAT and CDR2 is FNYEAQ (reference sequence). CDR3 bases: TGTGCTAGCAGCTTACACCCTGACAGGGACCAAGAGACCCAGTACTTC. Translation gives CASSLHPDRDQETQYF.

The chain is built from TRBV3-1 (or the pseudogene TRBV3-2) and TRBJ2-7, with a weak D call TRBD2 (6 bases). The CDR3 contains 15 residues. The V gene lost 4 bases and the J gene lost 6 bases, with 19 bases spanning the gap. Germline CDR1 reads LGHDT; CDR2 reads YNNKEL (reference sequence). CDR3 in amino acids: CASSLAGTQGSEQYF. The CDR3 region has the DNA TGTGCCAGCAGCCTTGCCGGGACTCAGGGCTCCGAGCAGTACTTC.

The chain couples TRBV28 to TRBJ2-7, with 11 bases lining up with TRBD2. Trimming removed 1 base from V and 7 bases from J; junction bases left unmatched: 6. The CDR3 runs 15 residues. Germline CDR1 reads MDHEN; CDR2 reads SYDVKM. CDR3 in amino acids: CASSLFVAGGLEQYF. The CDR3 nucleotides read TGTGCCAGCAGTTTATTTGTAGCGGGAGGGCTTGAGCAGTACTTC.

This chain uses TRBV7-6 with TRBJ1-2; 9 nucleotides agree with TRBD1. The CDR3 is 16 residues long. Looked up from germline, CDR1 is SGHVS and CDR2 is FNYEAQ. J gave up 6 bases and V 4 bases, and 12 bases lay outside the gene matches. The CDR3 DNA reads TGTGCCAGCAGCTCAACCACAACAGGGGGCTTGAATGGCTACACCTTC. Translation gives CASSSTTTGGLNGYTF.

The chain employs TRBV14 and TRBJ2-7; D call uncertain. Trimming took off 0 bases at V and 2 bases at J, with 5 bases between the two ends. Germline-derived CDR1 and CDR2 are SGHDN and FVKESK. The CDR3 length is 13 residues. CDR3 in amino acids: CASSQDAAYEQYF. The DNA for the CDR3 is TGTGCCAGCAGCCAAGATGCAGCCTACGAGCAGTACTTC.

This clone has a single count. The chain employs TRBV19 and TRBJ2-7; maybe TRBD2 (6 bases). Trimming shortened V by 3 bases and J by 7 bases, and 13 bases separated the two germline ends. Germline CDR1 LNHDA, CDR2 SQIVND (reference sequence). This CDR3 comprises 13 residues. CDR3 sequence reads: CASSMWEAGEQYF. The CDR3, as DNA: TGTGCCAGTAGTATGTGGGAGGCGGGAGAGCAGTACTTC.

V gene TRBV28 combines with J gene TRBJ1-2; the match to TRBD1 covers 7 bases. The length of the CDR3 is 14 residues. The J segment lost 4 bases and the V segment lost 6 bases, leaving 8 bases of the junction unmatched. The germline gives CDR1 MDHEN, CDR2 SYDVKM. The CDR3 DNA is TGTGCCAGCAGGGCAACGACAGGGATCTATGGCTACACCTTC. The encoded protein is CASRATTGIYGYTF.

The rearrangement uses TRBV11-1 and TRBJ2-3; D gene uncertain. There are 14 residues in the CDR3. Trimming cost V 1 base and J 2 bases, with 7 bases left between them. CDR1 is SGHAT, CDR2 FQDESV, per germline (reference sequence). The CDR3 spells CASSLETTTDTQYF. For the CDR3, the DNA is TGTGCCAGCAGCTTAGAGACAACCACAGATACGCAGTATTTT.

V is TRBV30 and J is TRBJ1-2; D is ambiguous. Looked up from germline, CDR1 is GTSNPN and CDR2 is SVGIG (reference sequence). Trimming removed 0 bases from V and 4 bases from J, with 9 bases in between. CDR3 size: 13 residues. In nucleotides, the CDR3 is TGTGCCTGGAGTGTATCTACTGGCTATGGCTACACCTTC. This codes for CAWSVSTGYGYTF.

The chain links TRBV30 to TRBJ1-1, with 7 bases matching TRBD1. The V gene end was trimmed by 4 bases and the J gene end by 5 bases; junction bases not matched to a gene: 10. The CDR3 loop spans 14 amino acids. Germline-derived CDR1 and CDR2 are GTSNPN and SVGIG (reference sequence). The CDR3 coding sequence is TGTGCCTGGACCCTGAAGTCAGGGGGTACTGAAGCTTTCTTT. It specifies CAWTLKSGGTEAFF.

This clone was counted once. The V and J genes are TRBV11-2 and TRBJ2-7; a weak D match, TRBD2 (6 bases). With 5 bases removed from V and 7 bases from J, the gap between germline ends came to 18 bases. The CDR3 sequence is 14 residues long. CDR1 is SGHAT and CDR2 is FQNNGV in the germline V gene. CDR3 nucleotide sequence: TGTGCCAGCAGCCCCCGTGGGGGGTTCCGGGAGCAGTACTTC. This gives the protein CASSPRGGFREQYF.

This clone appeared a single time. The rearrangement joins TRBV11-2 to TRBJ2-5, with 11 bases that match TRBD2. The CDR3 has 15 amino acids. Trimming cost V 6 bases and J 1 base; bases outside gene matches: 4. Germline-derived CDR1 and CDR2 are SGHAT and FQNNGV. CDR3 sequence (DNA): TGTGCCAGCAGAGATAGCGGGAGGGCCCAAGAGACCCAGTACTTC. Its translation: CASRDSGRAQETQYF.

The rearrangement uses TRBV4-3 and TRBJ2-7, with D possibly being TRBD2 (5 bases). Per the germline V gene, CDR1 is LGHNA and CDR2 is YSLEER. This CDR3 is 14 amino acids long. With 2 bases removed from V and 0 bases from J, the gap between germline ends came to 8 bases. The CDR3 loop reads CASSQWTLSYEQYF. DNA of the CDR3: TGCGCCAGCAGCCAATGGACTCTCTCCTACGAGCAGTACTTC.

The genes are TRBV5-1 and TRBJ1-2; TRBD1 might be the D (6 bases). Trimming stripped 4 bases from V and 8 bases from J, with 18 bases between. This CDR3 is 14 amino acids long. Germline V lookup: CDR1 SGHRS, CDR2 YFSETQ. CDR3 sequence: CASSQIKGERGYTF. CDR3 sequence (DNA): TGCGCCAGCAGCCAAATTAAGGGGGAAAGGGGCTACACCTTC.

DNA for the CDR3: TGTGCCAGCAGTCCGCTGGGGCCCTATGGCTACACCTTC. Translation: CASSPLGPYGYTF. This chain links TRBV6-5 with TRBJ1-2; maybe TRBD1 (5 bases). V shed 5 bases and J shed 4 bases, with 11 bases lying between them. The CDR3 is 13 amino acids. Germline CDR1 and CDR2: MNHEY and SVGAGI.

This clone was counted a few times. The rearrangement links TRBV4-2 to TRBJ1-2, with a possible D match to TRBD1 (5 bases). The V end lost 0 bases, the J end lost 1 base, and 9 bases lay between the germline ends. This CDR3 is built from 15 residues. Germline loops: CDR1 LGHNA, CDR2 YNFKEQ. The CDR3 spells CASSQEKGLNYGYTF. CDR3 DNA sequence: TGTGCCAGCAGCCAAGAGAAGGGACTTAACTATGGCTACACCTTC.

This chain connects TRBV18 to TRBJ2-2; D is possibly TRBD1 (5 bases). Germline V gene lookup returns CDR1 KGHSH and CDR2 LQKENI. This CDR3 has 13 amino acids. Trimming stripped 3 bases from V and 5 bases from J, with 7 bases between. This chain's CDR3 is CASSPPGTGELFF. The CDR3 DNA reads as TGTGCCAGCTCACCCCCAGGGACCGGGGAGCTGTTTTTT.

This rearrangement joins TRBV5-1 to TRBJ1-4; tentatively, D is TRBD1 (5 bases). Germline CDR1 is SGHRS and CDR2 is YFSETQ. V was trimmed by 0 bases and J by 4 bases, leaving 7 bases between them. The CDR3 length is 14 residues. The CDR3 protein is CASSLAGYNEKLFF. The CDR3, as DNA: TGCGCCAGCAGCTTGGCAGGGTATAATGAAAAACTGTTTTTT.

The rearrangement joins TRBV6-6 to TRBJ2-3, with unresolved D. The CDR3 is made up of 12 amino acids. Trimming pared 6 bases from V and 3 bases from J, leaving 7 bases between. Germline CDR1 MNHNY, CDR2 SVGAGI (reference sequence). The CDR3 sequence is CASRARTDTQYF. CDR3 coding DNA: TGTGCCAGCAGGGCTAGAACAGATACGCAGTATTTT.

V usage is TRBV7-9 and J usage is TRBJ2-5, with D perhaps TRBD2 (5 bases). The CDR3 totals 13 residues. Trimming pared 3 bases from V and 1 base from J, leaving 6 bases between. CDR1 and CDR2 (germline): SEHNR, FQNEAQ (reference sequence). CDR3 region: CASSLEVQETQYF. Here the CDR3 DNA reads TGTGCCAGCAGCTTGGAGGTCCAAGAGACCCAGTACTTC.

This chain joins TRBV4-1 and TRBJ1-2, with TRBD1 matching over 9 bases. The CDR3 totals 15 residues. With 1 base clipped from V and 8 bases from J, the junction kept 8 bases outside the gene matches. The germline V gene encodes CDR1 MGHRA and CDR2 YSYEKL. The CDR3 sequence is CASSQVGTGRDGYTF. The CDR3 DNA follows: TGCGCCAGCAGCCAAGTCGGGACAGGGCGGGACGGCTACACCTTC.

This clone was observed a handful of times. The V gene is TRBV30, the J gene TRBJ1-4; D gene unclear. This CDR3 is 14 amino acids long. Germline CDR1 and CDR2: GTSNPN and SVGIG (reference sequence). V lost 8 bases and J lost 3, with 16 bases in between. The CDR3 reads CAHGRRAANEKLFF. The CDR3 DNA follows: TGTGCCCACGGGAGGAGGGCGGCTAATGAAAAACTGTTTTTT.